These T cell receptor beta chains were read from a single sample in a study of technical replicates of blood from a handful of donors. Here immunoSEQ multiplex PCR was the method, and the copy in TCRdb shows in-frame clones only, minus some. The sample lists 70,000 to 85,000 clones; 90% to 95% were seen once. Sequencing input: T cells isolated from PBMCs. These receptors were obtained from a human donor in good health. CDR3s include the opening cysteine and the closing phenylalanine or tryptophan. Each record gives: CDR3 DNA, CDR3 protein, J gene, clone size, V gene, D gene. A D gene is named only where the DNA matches it firmly. Expanded clones are given a class, and other clones once, few, many or no size at all.

cdr3_nt: TGCGCCAGCAGCTTGGGACAGGGGATGGATACGCAGTATTTT
cdr3_aa: CASSLGQGMDTQYF
j_call: TRBJ2-3
clone_size: NA
v_call: TRBV5-1
d_call: TRBD1

cdr3_nt: TGTGCCAGCAGTGAAGGTCTACTAGCGGGGGGAGGTCAAGAGACCCAGTACTTC
cdr3_aa: CASSEGLLAGGGQETQYF
j_call: TRBJ2-5
clone_size: NA
v_call: TRBV2
d_call: TRBD2

cdr3_nt: TGTGCCAGCGGACAGGGGGTGGAGACCCAGTACTTC
cdr3_aa: CASGQGVETQYF
j_call: TRBJ2-5
clone_size: NA
v_call: TRBV27
d_call: TRBD1

cdr3_nt: TGTGCCAGCAGCGGGGGGGGACTAGCGGGAGAGACCCAGTACTTC
cdr3_aa: CASSGGGLAGETQYF
j_call: TRBJ2-5
clone_size: NA
v_call: TRBV9
d_call: TRBD2

cdr3_nt: TGTGCCAGCAGTTTAGGCTGGCAGCCCCAGCATTTT
cdr3_aa: CASSLGWQPQHF
j_call: TRBJ1-5
clone_size: NA
v_call: TRBV28
d_call: NA

cdr3_nt: TGCAGCGCAGCCGGGACAGTCCAAGAGACCCAGTACTTC
cdr3_aa: CSAAGTVQETQYF
j_call: TRBJ2-5
clone_size: NA
v_call: TRBV29-1
d_call: TRBD1

cdr3_nt: TGTGCCATCAGTACGACAGACACTTACTCGGCCTATGGCTACACCTTC
cdr3_aa: CAISTTDTYSAYGYTF
j_call: TRBJ1-2
clone_size: NA
v_call: TRBV10-3
d_call: NA

cdr3_nt: TGTGCCAGCAGTGACAGGGGAAGTCAGCCCCAGCATTTT
cdr3_aa: CASSDRGSQPQHF
j_call: TRBJ1-5
clone_size: NA
v_call: TRBV6-1
d_call: NA

cdr3_nt: TGTGCCAGCAGTGACCGGGACAGCTATGGCTACACCTTC
cdr3_aa: CASSDRDSYGYTF
j_call: TRBJ1-2
clone_size: NA
v_call: TRBV6-4
d_call: TRBD1

cdr3_nt: TGTGCCAGCAGTTTAAGGGACAGGGACGAGCAGTACTTC
cdr3_aa: CASSLRDRDEQYF
j_call: TRBJ2-7
clone_size: NA
v_call: TRBV28
d_call: TRBD1

cdr3_nt: TGTGCCAGCAGCTTGTGGGGGGGAACTGGAAACACCATATATTTT
cdr3_aa: CASSLWGGTGNTIYF
j_call: TRBJ1-3
clone_size: NA
v_call: TRBV28
d_call: NA

cdr3_nt: TGTGCCAGCAGCTTCCTGGACAGCTATGGCTACACCTTC
cdr3_aa: CASSFLDSYGYTF
j_call: TRBJ1-2
clone_size: few
v_call: TRBV5-5
d_call: NA

cdr3_nt: TGCAGCGTTCTTCCTCAGGGGGTCTACGAGCAGTACTTC
cdr3_aa: CSVLPQGVYEQYF
j_call: TRBJ2-7
clone_size: NA
v_call: TRBV29-1
d_call: TRBD1

cdr3_nt: TGTGCCAGCAGCGTTGGGAAATGGGTACTAGCTGTGAACACCGGGGAGCTGTTTTTT
cdr3_aa: CASSVGKWVLAVNTGELFF
j_call: TRBJ2-2
clone_size: NA
v_call: TRBV11-1
d_call: NA

cdr3_nt: TGTGCCAGCAGTAAAGACAGACGTTATAGCAATCAGCCCCAGCATTTT
cdr3_aa: CASSKDRRYSNQPQHF
j_call: TRBJ1-5
clone_size: NA
v_call: TRBV28
d_call: NA

cdr3_nt: TGTGCCAGCAGCCTCAGGGGGTTCGGGGAAGAGACCCAGTACTTC
cdr3_aa: CASSLRGFGEETQYF
j_call: TRBJ2-5
clone_size: NA
v_call: TRBV6-1
d_call: TRBD1

cdr3_nt: TGTGCCAGCAGTGAAGGGGCTAGCGGGGCAATTTACAATGAGCAGTTCTTC
cdr3_aa: CASSEGASGAIYNEQFF
j_call: TRBJ2-1
clone_size: NA
v_call: TRBV6-1
d_call: TRBD2

cdr3_nt: TGCGCCAGCAAACTTGAACAGGGGGCCTGGGAGACCCAGTACTTC
cdr3_aa: CASKLEQGAWETQYF
j_call: TRBJ2-5
clone_size: NA
v_call: TRBV5-1
d_call: TRBD1

cdr3_nt: TGTGCCAGCAACCTAGGACTAGCGGGAGGGGAGCAGCAGTACTTC
cdr3_aa: CASNLGLAGGEQQYF
j_call: TRBJ2-7
clone_size: NA
v_call: TRBV5-8
d_call: TRBD2

cdr3_nt: TGTGCCAGCAGAGGTCAGGGGGCGCAGGGCTACACCTTC
cdr3_aa: CASRGQGAQGYTF
j_call: TRBJ1-2
clone_size: NA
v_call: TRBV28
d_call: TRBD1

cdr3_nt: TGTGCCATCACCAACCGGGACATACTTAAGTCTGGAAACACCATATATTTT
cdr3_aa: CAITNRDILKSGNTIYF
j_call: TRBJ1-3
clone_size: NA
v_call: TRBV10-3
d_call: NA

cdr3_nt: TGTGCCAGCTCACCAATCGAAGGGGCTGGAAACACCATATATTTT
cdr3_aa: CASSPIEGAGNTIYF
j_call: TRBJ1-3
clone_size: NA
v_call: TRBV18
d_call: NA

cdr3_nt: TGTGCCACGATGCCGGGACTAGCGGGAGTGGACGAGCAGTACTTC
cdr3_aa: CATMPGLAGVDEQYF
j_call: TRBJ2-7
clone_size: NA
v_call: TRBV10-3
d_call: TRBD2

cdr3_nt: TGTGCCAGCAGTTTATATCCGGACACCTATAATTCACCCCTCCACTTT
cdr3_aa: CASSLYPDTYNSPLHF
j_call: TRBJ1-6
clone_size: once
v_call: TRBV27
d_call: NA

cdr3_nt: TGTGCCAGCAGCGGACAGCCAGATGGGGCCAAAAACATTCAGTACTTC
cdr3_aa: CASSGQPDGAKNIQYF
j_call: TRBJ2-4
clone_size: NA
v_call: TRBV5-4
d_call: NA

cdr3_nt: TGTGCCAGTAGACGGGACAGGGGCTATGGCTACACCTTC
cdr3_aa: CASRRDRGYGYTF
j_call: TRBJ1-2
clone_size: NA
v_call: TRBV19
d_call: TRBD1

cdr3_nt: TGCGCCAGCAGCCAAGTGAACAGGGGGCCTTCACCCCTCCACTTT
cdr3_aa: CASSQVNRGPSPLHF
j_call: TRBJ1-6
clone_size: NA
v_call: TRBV4-1
d_call: TRBD1

cdr3_nt: TGCAGTGCTAGACCGTCCTACGAGCAGTACTTC
cdr3_aa: CSARPSYEQYF
j_call: TRBJ2-7
clone_size: NA
v_call: TRBV20-1
d_call: NA

cdr3_nt: TGTGCCACCGGGACAGGGAATAGCAATCAGCCCCAGCATTTT
cdr3_aa: CATGTGNSNQPQHF
j_call: TRBJ1-5
clone_size: NA
v_call: TRBV15
d_call: TRBD1

cdr3_nt: TGTGCCAGCAGCCGCAGACAGGGAAGCGAGACCCAGTACTTC
cdr3_aa: CASSRRQGSETQYF
j_call: TRBJ2-5
clone_size: NA
v_call: TRBV14
d_call: TRBD1

cdr3_nt: TGTGCCTGGAGCGAAAGGGGGAGGGGCGGTGAAAAACTGTTTTTT
cdr3_aa: CAWSERGRGGEKLFF
j_call: TRBJ1-4
clone_size: NA
v_call: TRBV30
d_call: NA

cdr3_nt: TGTGCCACCAGCAGAGAGTCCCCAGCGGACAGGGGGCGCGTCGGGGAGCTGTTTTTT
cdr3_aa: CATSRESPADRGRVGELFF
j_call: TRBJ2-2
clone_size: once
v_call: TRBV15
d_call: TRBD1

cdr3_nt: TGTGCCAGCAGTTACACCAGGGGGCCTTATGGCTACACCTTC
cdr3_aa: CASSYTRGPYGYTF
j_call: TRBJ1-2
clone_size: NA
v_call: TRBV7-9
d_call: TRBD1

cdr3_nt: TGTGCCAGCAGTGGACTGAATGAGCAGTTCTTC
cdr3_aa: CASSGLNEQFF
j_call: TRBJ2-1
clone_size: NA
v_call: TRBV11-2
d_call: NA

cdr3_nt: TGTGCCAGCAGTTCAACACCATTTACTGGAAACACCATATATTTT
cdr3_aa: CASSSTPFTGNTIYF
j_call: TRBJ1-3
clone_size: NA
v_call: TRBV6-5
d_call: NA

cdr3_nt: TGTGCCAGCTCAAACTGGGACAAGAACACTGAAGCTTTCTTT
cdr3_aa: CASSNWDKNTEAFF
j_call: TRBJ1-1
clone_size: NA
v_call: TRBV18
d_call: NA

cdr3_nt: TGCGCCAGCAGCTTGCCGAAGACAGGGGGAAAGGGCGAGCAGTACTTC
cdr3_aa: CASSLPKTGGKGEQYF
j_call: TRBJ2-7
clone_size: NA
v_call: TRBV5-1
d_call: TRBD1

cdr3_nt: TGTGCCAGCAGTCGACAGTTGAGCTCCTACAATGAGCAGTTCTTC
cdr3_aa: CASSRQLSSYNEQFF
j_call: TRBJ2-1
clone_size: NA
v_call: TRBV6-6
d_call: NA

cdr3_nt: TGTGGGAGCGAAGTTAGAACCGGGGAGCTGTTTTTT
cdr3_aa: CGSEVRTGELFF
j_call: TRBJ2-2
clone_size: NA
v_call: TRBV2
d_call: NA

cdr3_nt: TGTGCCAGCAGCTTTAAGGGGGCAGAAGGCTACACCTTC
cdr3_aa: CASSFKGAEGYTF
j_call: TRBJ1-2
clone_size: NA
v_call: TRBV7-9
d_call: TRBD1

cdr3_nt: TGTGCCAGCAGCACCGGGACAGGGGGCTCCTACGAGCAGTACTTC
cdr3_aa: CASSTGTGGSYEQYF
j_call: TRBJ2-7
clone_size: NA
v_call: TRBV14
d_call: TRBD1

cdr3_nt: TGTGCCAGCAGTTCTCTAGCGGGAGCGGTCACCGGGGAGCTGTTTTTT
cdr3_aa: CASSSLAGAVTGELFF
j_call: TRBJ2-2
clone_size: NA
v_call: TRBV28
d_call: TRBD2

cdr3_nt: TGTGCCAGCAGCGACCTGGGACTAGCGGGAGATTACACCGGGGAGCTGTTTTTT
cdr3_aa: CASSDLGLAGDYTGELFF
j_call: TRBJ2-2
clone_size: NA
v_call: TRBV9
d_call: TRBD2

cdr3_nt: TGTGCCAGCAGTGTGAAGGGACAGGGGGCTTTCACCCGCCGCTATGGCTACACCTTC
cdr3_aa: CASSVKGQGAFTRRYGYTF
j_call: TRBJ1-2
clone_size: NA
v_call: TRBV2
d_call: TRBD1

cdr3_nt: TGTGCCAGCAGCGTAGCCGGGGCTGAAGCTTTCTTT
cdr3_aa: CASSVAGAEAFF
j_call: TRBJ1-1
clone_size: NA
v_call: TRBV9
d_call: NA

cdr3_nt: TGTGCCAGCAGTCCGCGGGTAGGCTACACCTTC
cdr3_aa: CASSPRVGYTF
j_call: TRBJ1-2
clone_size: NA
v_call: TRBV2
d_call: NA

cdr3_nt: TGTGCCAGCAGTTATCTATCTGGGGACAGGGCCTACGAGCAGTACTTC
cdr3_aa: CASSYLSGDRAYEQYF
j_call: TRBJ2-7
clone_size: NA
v_call: TRBV6-5
d_call: TRBD1

cdr3_nt: TGTGCCAGCAGCTTAATTCTCAATGAGCAGTTCTTC
cdr3_aa: CASSLILNEQFF
j_call: TRBJ2-1
clone_size: once
v_call: TRBV7-9
d_call: NA

cdr3_nt: TGCGCCAGCAGCCTGGGGGACAGGGACTACGAGCAGTACTTC
cdr3_aa: CASSLGDRDYEQYF
j_call: TRBJ2-7
clone_size: NA
v_call: TRBV4-1
d_call: TRBD1

cdr3_nt: TGCGCCAGCAGCTTCGTGGCTTTGGTCTCCAACACTGAAGCTTTCTTT
cdr3_aa: CASSFVALVSNTEAFF
j_call: TRBJ1-1
clone_size: NA
v_call: TRBV5-1
d_call: NA

cdr3_nt: TGTGCCAGCAGTGAAAGGACAGGGGGCAATCAGCCCCAGCATTTT
cdr3_aa: CASSERTGGNQPQHF
j_call: TRBJ1-5
clone_size: NA
v_call: TRBV2
d_call: TRBD1

cdr3_nt: TGTGTATCGAATCGGGGAGTGGGTTCACCCCTCCACTTT
cdr3_aa: CVSNRGVGSPLHF
j_call: TRBJ1-6
clone_size: NA
v_call: TRBV6-5
d_call: NA

cdr3_nt: TGCGCCAGCAGTGAGTTGGACATCGGGCAAACTAATGAAAAACTGTTTTTT
cdr3_aa: CASSELDIGQTNEKLFF
j_call: TRBJ1-4
clone_size: NA
v_call: TRBV10-2
d_call: NA

cdr3_nt: TGTGCCAGCAGAGAAGCGGGGGGGTCAAATGAAAAACTGTTTTTT
cdr3_aa: CASREAGGSNEKLFF
j_call: TRBJ1-4
clone_size: NA
v_call: TRBV5-6
d_call: NA

cdr3_nt: TGCGCCAGCAGCCGACAGGGGGCGGTTGCTGGGGCCAACGTCCTGACTTTC
cdr3_aa: CASSRQGAVAGANVLTF
j_call: TRBJ2-6
clone_size: NA
v_call: TRBV4-1
d_call: TRBD1

cdr3_nt: TGCGCCAGCAGCCAAGATGATCCCCCCGGAGGGGCAACTAATGAAAAACTGTTTTTT
cdr3_aa: CASSQDDPPGGATNEKLFF
j_call: TRBJ1-4
clone_size: NA
v_call: TRBV4-1
d_call: NA

cdr3_nt: TGTGCCGATTACCTGAGGCAGGGATTATTGGCTTTCTTT
cdr3_aa: CADYLRQGLLAFF
j_call: TRBJ1-1
clone_size: NA
v_call: TRBV5-6
d_call: NA

cdr3_nt: TGTGCCACCAGCAGAGAAGCTTCCTTCGGGGATACGCAGTATTTT
cdr3_aa: CATSREASFGDTQYF
j_call: TRBJ2-3
clone_size: once
v_call: TRBV15
d_call: NA

cdr3_nt: TGCGCCAGCAGCGCCCCAGGGATCTCTGAAGCTTTCTTT
cdr3_aa: CASSAPGISEAFF
j_call: TRBJ1-1
clone_size: few
v_call: TRBV4-1
d_call: NA